This T cell receptor (beta chain) was captured by sequencing in a study of neurological immune-mediated disorders. Overall study results and limits: HTLV-1-associated myelopathy showed the most TCR clonal expansion; multiple sclerosis the least, below healthy controls.

The sample holds many counts of this clonotype. Its matching antigen is unknown. Germline trimming cut 2 bases from V and 0 bases from J; bases unmatched to any gene: 1. CDR1 SGHTA and CDR2 FQGTGA come from the germline V gene. This CDR3 spans 15 amino acids. A single record per CDR3 protein comes from TCRdb applying MiXCR to the 5' RACE reads. The repertoire holds some 18,000 distinct CDR3 sequences, with approximately 8% as singletons. The chain employs TRBV7-3 and TRBJ2-7, with 10 nucleotides matching TRBD1. The origin of this receptor is a woman aged 30 to 39 with HTLV-1-associated myelopathy (HAM/TSP). The sequencing input was CD8+ T cells from blood. The CDR3 bases are TGTGCCAGCAGCTTAGGGACAGGGGCCTCCTACGAGCAGTACTTC. As protein: CASSLGTGASYEQYF.